Listed here are 12 T cell receptor beta chains from one sample, sequenced in a study of control samples from healthy donors and cancer patients. The repertoire was sequenced with immunoSEQ multiplex PCR; TCRdb's copy has only in-frame clones and lacks some. The profile shows over 150,000 clones, 90% to 95% of them singletons. The specimen was blood. The source is a man between 35 and 55 years old in good health.

The chain combines TRBV2 with TRBJ1-4, with unresolved D. The ends were cut back, 7 bases at V and 3 bases at J, with 9 bases in the middle. Germline V gene data show CDR1 as SNHLY and CDR2 as FYNNEI. The CDR3 is 13 amino acids. CDR3 residues: CASKSYPNEKLFF. CDR3 DNA sequence: TGTGCCAGCAAATCTTACCCTAATGAAAAACTGTTTTTT.

The chain has TRBV12-3 or TRBV12-4 and TRBJ2-1; D is uncertain. The CDR3 loop spans 11 amino acids. With 8 bases removed from V and 3 bases from J, the gap between germline ends came to 5 bases. CDR3 residues: CASEGYNEQFF. For the CDR3, the DNA is TGTGCCAGCGAAGGCTACAATGAGCAGTTCTTC.

J is TRBJ1-2 and V is TRBV24-1; 7 bases are a match to TRBD1. The CDR3 is made up of 14 amino acids. Looked up from germline, CDR1 is KGHDR and CDR2 is SFDVKD. After removal of 5 bases from V and 4 bases from J, the junction contained 6 bases not matched to a gene. In nucleotides, the CDR3 is TGTGCCACCAGTGGCGGGACAGAGGGCTATGGCTACACCTTC. Translating it yields CATSGGTEGYGYTF.

This sequence joins TRBV6-2 or TRBV6-3 and TRBJ2-3; TRBD1 is a possible D gene (5 bases). The CDR3 has 14 residues. Germline V lookup: CDR1 MNHEY, CDR2 SVGEGT. Trimming took 5 bases from V and 4 from J, leaving 13 bases between them. The CDR3 bases are TGTGCCAGCAGTAGGGGCCTTGGAGCAGATACGCAGTATTTT. It specifies CASSRGLGADTQYF.

V gene TRBV12-3 or TRBV12-4 combines with J gene TRBJ2-7; 9 bases are shared with TRBD1. Trimming took 6 bases from V and 4 from J; bases not matched to a gene: 4. The CDR3 spans 13 residues. CDR3 nucleotides: TGTGCCAGCAGGAGACAGGGGGAGTACGAGCAGTACTTC. Protein: CASRRQGEYEQYF.

This rearrangement joins TRBV13 to TRBJ2-2, with no clear D. Trimming removed 5 bases at V and 7 bases at J, with 11 bases between. The CDR3 has 13 amino acids. Germline-derived CDR1 and CDR2 are PRHDT and FYEKMQ (reference sequence). The DNA of the CDR3 is TGTGCCAGCAGCACCTCAGATGGCGGGGAGCTGTTTTTT. Encoded protein: CASSTSDGGELFF.

This chain joins TRBV28 and TRBJ1-3; D remains ambiguous. CDR3 length equals 14 residues. Trimming pared 6 bases from V and 4 bases from J, leaving 13 bases between. Germline CDR1 is MDHEN and CDR2 is SYDVKM. This chain's CDR3 is CASRGGLVGNTIYF. The CDR3 DNA follows: TGTGCCAGCAGGGGAGGTTTAGTAGGAAACACCATATATTTT.

The J gene is TRBJ1-2, the V gene TRBV19, with D uncertain. Germline CDR1 reads LNHDA; CDR2 reads SQIVND (reference sequence). Trimming removed 8 bases from V and 8 bases from J, with 15 bases in between. This CDR3 is 12 amino acids long. The CDR3 loop is CASSWTSEGYTF. As DNA, the CDR3 is TGTGCCAGTTCATGGACTTCGGAAGGCTACACCTTC.

This chain joins TRBV19 and TRBJ2-1, with TRBD2 identical over 9 bases. J was trimmed by 4 bases and V by 5 bases; bases with no gene match: 6. In germline, CDR1 is LNHDA, CDR2 SQIVND (reference sequence). The CDR3 contains 15 residues. This CDR3 reads CASSFSGGGYNEQFF. In DNA form, the CDR3 reads TGTGCCAGTAGTTTTAGCGGGGGAGGGTACAATGAGCAGTTCTTC.

The gene calls are TRBV28 and TRBJ1-2; D gene ambiguous. Germline values: CDR1 MDHEN, CDR2 SYDVKM. The CDR3 runs to 16 residues. V was clipped by 3 bases and J by 2 bases, with 16 bases between them. CDR3 bases: TGTGCCAGCAGTTTGGGCACGGCAGTGACCAACTATGGCTACACCTTC. It encodes CASSLGTAVTNYGYTF.

The V and J genes are TRBV20-1 and TRBJ2-2; TRBD2 agrees at 9 bases. The trim removed 3 bases at V and 3 bases at J, leaving 8 bases unmatched. CDR1 and CDR2 (germline): DFQATT, SNEGSKA (reference sequence). The CDR3 is 16 residues long. The CDR3 DNA sequence: TGCAGTGCTAGTGCCGCTAGCGGGGCTGACACCGGGGAGCTGTTTTTT. Its protein product is CSASAASGADTGELFF.

The chain joins TRBV2 to TRBJ1-5; 10 nucleotides line up with TRBD1. Germline V gene sequence: CDR1 SNHLY, CDR2 FYNNEI. The trim removed 6 bases at V and 2 bases at J, leaving 7 bases unmatched. CDR3 size: 16 residues. The CDR3 reads CASRLGGTGGNQPQHF. The DNA of the CDR3 is TGTGCCAGCAGGCTGGGGGGGACAGGGGGCAATCAGCCCCAGCATTTT.